Listed below are T cell receptor beta chains from one sample, sequenced in a study of shared clonotypes between healthy human individuals. TCRdb's table, derived via immunoSEQ multiplex PCR, lists solely in-frame clones and lacks some. Among approximately 510,000 clones listed, approximately 85% were seen once. Sequenced material: PBMCs. Receptors originate from a woman aged 35 to 49 in good health. Some clones in this sample may be carry-over from other donors' samples. Both conserved end residues are part of each CDR3. Each record gives: J gene, D gene, V gene, CDR3 length, clone size, CDR3 protein, CDR3 DNA. The D gene is left open where the match is weak. Only part of the rows carry a size: once, few, many, or a class if the clone is expanded.

>TRBJ2-7|NA|TRBV6-5|15|NA
CASSYPAVHSYEQYF
TGTGCCAGCAGTTACCCGGCGGTACACTCCTACGAGCAGTACTTC
>TRBJ1-3|NA|TRBV7-6|16|once
CASSPTGQSSGNTIYF
TGTGCCAGCAGCCCGACCGGGCAGAGCTCTGGAAACACCATATATTTT
>TRBJ2-1|TRBD2|TRBV9|15|NA
CASSVEGGRYNEQFF
TGTGCCAGCAGCGTAGAAGGCGGGAGGTATAATGAGCAGTTCTTC
>TRBJ1-1|NA|TRBV6-6|13|once
CASSTLGVREAFF
TGTGCCAGCAGCACCCTCGGGGTCCGGGAAGCTTTCTTT
>TRBJ2-3|TRBD1|TRBV10-2|16|NA
CASRLTGGIGTDTQYF
TGCGCCAGCAGACTGACAGGGGGCATAGGCACAGATACGCAGTATTTT
>TRBJ1-4|NA|TRBV28|15|NA
CASTRAGVGYEKLFF
TGTGCCAGCACCAGAGCGGGGGTGGGCTATGAAAAACTGTTTTTT
>TRBJ2-3|NA|TRBV7-2|12|NA
CASSLSGDTQYF
TGTGCCAGCAGCTTAAGCGGGGATACGCAGTATTTT
>TRBJ1-2|TRBD1|TRBV5-4|15|many
CASSLVGQINYGYTF
TGTGCCAGCAGCTTGGTGGGACAGATTAACTATGGCTACACCTTC
>TRBJ2-7|TRBD1|TRBV5-6|14|NA
CASSPGQGSYEQYF
TGTGCCAGCAGCCCCGGACAGGGGTCCTACGAGCAGTACTTC
>TRBJ1-6|TRBD1|TRBV5-4|14|NA
CASSKETGGSPLHF
TGTGCCAGCAGCAAAGAGACAGGGGGTTCACCCCTCCACTTT
>TRBJ2-1|NA|TRBV27|15|NA
CASSLSQTGINEQFF
TGTGCCAGCAGTTTATCCCAAACAGGGATCAATGAGCAGTTCTTC
>TRBJ1-2|NA|TRBV2|14|NA
CASSEVPFSGGYTF
TGTGCCAGCAGTGAAGTGCCGTTTTCCGGTGGCTACACCTTC
>TRBJ2-1|NA|TRBV6-1|12|NA
CASSFQYNEQFF
TGTGCCAGCAGTTTTCAGTACAATGAGCAGTTCTTC
>TRBJ1-5|NA|TRBV19|14|NA
CASSDRDGHQPQHF
TGTGCCAGTAGTGACCGGGACGGACATCAGCCCCAGCATTTT
>TRBJ2-2|NA|TRBV7-7|13|NA
CASSSQVAGELFF
TGTGCTAGCAGCTCCCAGGTGGCCGGGGAGCTGTTTTTT
>TRBJ2-3|TRBD2|TRBV23-1|19|NA
CASSQSGGTPEGAADTQYF
TGCGCCAGCAGTCAATCCGGGGGGACCCCGGAGGGTGCAGCAGATACGCAGTATTTT
>TRBJ2-7|NA|TRBV2|13|NA
CASSELSGDEQYF
TGTGCCAGCAGTGAATTGTCGGGGGACGAGCAGTACTTC
>TRBJ2-4|NA|TRBV27|16|once
CASSARLGTAKNIQYF
TGTGCCAGCAGTGCCCGTTTGGGCACAGCCAAAAACATTCAGTACTTC
>TRBJ1-2|NA|TRBV28|12|NA
CASTEENYGYTF
TGTGCCAGCACCGAGGAGAACTATGGCTACACCTTC
>TRBJ2-2|TRBD2|TRBV11-2|17|NA
CASSLVGLAGTTGELFF
TGTGCCAGCAGCTTAGTGGGACTAGCGGGAACCACCGGGGAGCTGTTTTTT
>TRBJ2-1|NA|TRBV6-5|13|few
CASSLGPYNEQFF
TGTGCCAGCAGCCTAGGGCCTTACAATGAGCAGTTCTTC
>TRBJ2-1|NA|TRBV2|18|NA
CASRSDRTRPSGDNEQFF
TGTGCCAGCAGGTCGGACAGAACTAGGCCGTCCGGGGACAATGAGCAGTTCTTC
>TRBJ2-7|NA|TRBV9|16|NA
CASSVVPRAQYYEQYF
TGTGCCAGCAGCGTAGTCCCCAGGGCGCAGTACTACGAGCAGTACTTC
>TRBJ2-7|NA|TRBV5-5|14|NA
CASRKQGGAYEQYF
TGTGCCAGCAGGAAGCAGGGAGGTGCGTACGAGCAGTACTTC
>TRBJ2-1|TRBD2|TRBV30|15|NA
CASRSGRASYNEQFF
TGTGCCTCCCGTAGCGGGAGGGCCTCCTACAATGAGCAGTTCTTC
>TRBJ2-7|NA|TRBV5-1|14|many
CASSKTGVQYEQYF
TGCGCCAGCAGCAAGACTGGGGTACAGTATGAGCAGTACTTC
>TRBJ2-5|TRBD2|TRBV5-8|16|NA
CASSTYLAGGRETQYF
TGTGCCAGCAGCACCTATCTAGCGGGAGGACGGGAGACCCAGTACTTC
>TRBJ2-5|TRBD2|TRBV5-1|14|NA
CASSTSRGMETQYF
TGCGCCAGCAGCACATCGCGGGGGATGGAGACCCAGTACTTC
>TRBJ1-1|TRBD1|TRBV11-1|16|few
CASSWAGTGGNTEAFF
TGTGCCAGCAGCTGGGCCGGGACAGGGGGGAACACTGAAGCTTTCTTT
>TRBJ2-7|TRBD2|TRBV2|14|NA
CASRISGSSYEQYF
TGTGCCAGCAGGATTAGCGGGAGCTCCTACGAGCAGTACTTC
>TRBJ2-7|TRBD2|TRBV9|15|few
CASSVGGAGAYEQYF
TGTGCCAGCAGCGTAGGCGGAGCGGGGGCCTACGAGCAGTACTTC
>TRBJ2-7|NA|TRBV29-1|12|NA
CSVSSLAYEQYF
TGCAGCGTTAGCAGCCTAGCCTACGAGCAGTACTTC
>TRBJ2-7|NA|TRBV7-8|13|once
CASSLVGLHEQYF
TGTGCCAGCAGCTTAGTCGGGCTCCACGAGCAGTACTTC
>TRBJ2-7|TRBD1|TRBV2|13|NA
CASSRDRLYEQYF
TGTGCCAGCAGTCGGGACAGGCTCTACGAGCAGTACTTC
>TRBJ2-2|TRBD1|TRBV7-2|15|few
CASSFRDSSPGELFF
TGTGCCAGCAGCTTCCGGGACAGTAGCCCCGGGGAGCTGTTTTTT
>TRBJ2-7|TRBD2|TRBV28|17|NA
CASSHGISGSLTYEQYF
TGTGCCAGCAGTCACGGTATTAGCGGGAGTTTAACGTACGAGCAGTACTTC
>TRBJ2-5|NA|TRBV7-8|11|NA
CASSSRETQYF
TGTGCCAGCAGCTCCAGAGAGACCCAGTACTTC
>TRBJ2-5|TRBD2|TRBV6-1|14|once
CASRLVAGGETQYF
TGTGCCAGTCGGCTGGTGGCGGGAGGAGAGACCCAGTACTTC
>TRBJ2-7|NA|TRBV7-9|14|NA
CASSSEGRPHEQYF
TGTGCCAGCAGCTCGGAGGGACGGCCCCACGAGCAGTACTTC
>TRBJ1-4|NA|TRBV6-6|14|NA
CASVRAATNEKLFF
TGTGCCAGCGTCCGGGCCGCAACTAATGAAAAACTGTTTTTT
>TRBJ1-4|NA|TRBV9|13|NA
CASSAAPNEKLFF
TGTGCCAGCAGCGCGGCGCCTAATGAAAAACTGTTTTTT
>TRBJ1-2|NA|TRBV2|15|NA
CASTPSSGRLIGYTF
TGTGCCAGCACCCCATCCTCAGGGCGGCTTATCGGTTACACCTTC
>TRBJ1-6|TRBD1|TRBV5-1|15|NA
CASSLGGQGRSPLHF
TGCGCCAGCAGCTTGGGGGGACAGGGAAGATCACCCCTCCACTTT
>TRBJ1-5|NA|TRBV7-6|13|NA
CASSLGGHRAQHF
TGTGCCAGCAGCTTAGGGGGGCACCGGGCCCAGCATTTT
>TRBJ2-5|TRBD2|TRBV27|15|NA
CASSGVWGGQETQYF
TGTGCCAGCAGTGGGGTCTGGGGGGGCCAAGAGACCCAGTACTTC